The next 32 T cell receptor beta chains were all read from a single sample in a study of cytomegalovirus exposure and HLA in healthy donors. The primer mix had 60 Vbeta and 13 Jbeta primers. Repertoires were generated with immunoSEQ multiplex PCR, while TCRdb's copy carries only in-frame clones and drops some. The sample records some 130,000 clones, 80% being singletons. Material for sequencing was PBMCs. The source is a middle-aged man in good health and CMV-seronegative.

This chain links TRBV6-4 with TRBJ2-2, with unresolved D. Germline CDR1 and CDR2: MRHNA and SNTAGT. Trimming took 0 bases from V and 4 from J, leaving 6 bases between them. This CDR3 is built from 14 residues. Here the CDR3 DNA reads TGTGCCAGCAGTGACTCGCCGGGCACCGGGGAGCTGTTTTTT. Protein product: CASSDSPGTGELFF.

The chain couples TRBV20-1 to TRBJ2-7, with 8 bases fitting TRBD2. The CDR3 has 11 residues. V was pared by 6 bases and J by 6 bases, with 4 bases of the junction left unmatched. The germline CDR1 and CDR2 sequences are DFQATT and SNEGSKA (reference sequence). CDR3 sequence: CSAKGLVEQYF. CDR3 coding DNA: TGCAGTGCCAAGGGACTAGTCGAGCAGTACTTC.

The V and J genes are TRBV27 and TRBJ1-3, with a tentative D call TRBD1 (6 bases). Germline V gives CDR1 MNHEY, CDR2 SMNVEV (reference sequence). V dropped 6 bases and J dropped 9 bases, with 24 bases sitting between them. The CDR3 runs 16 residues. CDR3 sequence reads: CASSYTGLGGPRTIYF. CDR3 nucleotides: TGTGCCAGCAGCTACACAGGTCTCGGGGGGCCGCGCACCATATATTTT.

The CDR3 here is CASSYSGTSAYEQYF. As DNA, the CDR3 is TGTGCCAGCAGTTACTCGGGGACTAGCGCCTACGAGCAGTACTTC. V is TRBV6-5 and J is TRBJ2-5, with 10 bases that match TRBD2. Near its end, the DNA agrees better with TRBJ2-7, so the J call may be wrong. This CDR3 spans 15 amino acids. Looked up from germline, CDR1 is MNHEY and CDR2 is SVGAGI.

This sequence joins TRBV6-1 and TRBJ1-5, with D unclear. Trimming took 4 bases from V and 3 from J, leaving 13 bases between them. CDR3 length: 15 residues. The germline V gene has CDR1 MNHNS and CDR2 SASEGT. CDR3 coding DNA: TGTGCCAGCAGTGGCCCCTATACCATCAATCAGCCCCAGCATTTT. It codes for CASSGPYTINQPQHF.

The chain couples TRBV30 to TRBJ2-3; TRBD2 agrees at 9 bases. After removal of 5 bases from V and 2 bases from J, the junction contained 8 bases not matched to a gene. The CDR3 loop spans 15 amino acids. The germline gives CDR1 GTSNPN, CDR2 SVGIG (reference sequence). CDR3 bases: TGTGCCTGGGGAAGCGGGGGGAGGGTCACAGATACGCAGTATTTT. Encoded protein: CAWGSGGRVTDTQYF.

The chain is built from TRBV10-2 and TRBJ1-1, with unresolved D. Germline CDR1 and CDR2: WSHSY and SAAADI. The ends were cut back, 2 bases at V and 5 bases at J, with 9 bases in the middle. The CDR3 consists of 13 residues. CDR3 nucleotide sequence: TGCGCCAGCAGTGAGCAGGTTTGGACTGAAGCTTTCTTT. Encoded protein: CASSEQVWTEAFF.

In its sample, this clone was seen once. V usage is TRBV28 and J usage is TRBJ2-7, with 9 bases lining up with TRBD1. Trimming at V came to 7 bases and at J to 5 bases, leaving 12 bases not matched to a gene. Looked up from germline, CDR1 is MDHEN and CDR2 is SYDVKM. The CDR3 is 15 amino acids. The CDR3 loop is CASTILLGQGHEQYF. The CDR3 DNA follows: TGTGCCAGCACCATCCTGCTAGGACAGGGGCACGAGCAGTACTTC.

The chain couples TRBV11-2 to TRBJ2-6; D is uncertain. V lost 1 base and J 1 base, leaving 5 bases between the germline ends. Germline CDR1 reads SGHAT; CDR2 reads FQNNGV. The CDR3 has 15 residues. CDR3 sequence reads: CASSLAYSGANVLTF. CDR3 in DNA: TGTGCCAGCAGCTTAGCCTATTCTGGGGCCAACGTCCTGACTTTC.

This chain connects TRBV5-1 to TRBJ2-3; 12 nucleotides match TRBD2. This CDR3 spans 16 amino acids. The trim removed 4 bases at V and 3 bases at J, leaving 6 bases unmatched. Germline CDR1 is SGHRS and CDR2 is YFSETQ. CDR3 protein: CASSARTSGTTDTQYF. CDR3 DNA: TGCGCCAGCAGCGCCCGGACTAGCGGGACGACAGATACGCAGTATTTT.

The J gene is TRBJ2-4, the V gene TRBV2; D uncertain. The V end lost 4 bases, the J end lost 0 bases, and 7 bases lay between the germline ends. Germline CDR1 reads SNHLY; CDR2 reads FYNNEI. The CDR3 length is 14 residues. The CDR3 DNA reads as TGTGCCAGCAGTGTATCCCTAGCCAAAAACATTCAGTACTTC. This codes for CASSVSLAKNIQYF. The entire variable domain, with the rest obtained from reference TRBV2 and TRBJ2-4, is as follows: EPEVTQTPSHQVTQMGQEVILRCVPISNHLYFYWYRQILGQKVEFLVSFYNNEISEKSEIFDDQFSVERPDGSNFTLKIRSTKLEDSAMYFCASSVSLAKNIQYFGAGTRLSVL.

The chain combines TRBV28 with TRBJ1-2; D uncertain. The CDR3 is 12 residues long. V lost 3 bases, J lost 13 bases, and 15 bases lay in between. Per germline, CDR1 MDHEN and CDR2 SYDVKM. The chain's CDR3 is CASSFSIGVSTF. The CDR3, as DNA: TGTGCCAGCAGTTTTTCAATCGGGGTTTCCACCTTC.

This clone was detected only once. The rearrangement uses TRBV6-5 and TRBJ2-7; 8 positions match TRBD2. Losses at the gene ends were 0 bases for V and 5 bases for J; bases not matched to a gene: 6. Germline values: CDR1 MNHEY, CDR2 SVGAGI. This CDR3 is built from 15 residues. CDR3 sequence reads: CASSYSTGLVNEQYF. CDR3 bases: TGTGCCAGCAGTTACTCTACGGGACTAGTGAACGAGCAGTACTTC.

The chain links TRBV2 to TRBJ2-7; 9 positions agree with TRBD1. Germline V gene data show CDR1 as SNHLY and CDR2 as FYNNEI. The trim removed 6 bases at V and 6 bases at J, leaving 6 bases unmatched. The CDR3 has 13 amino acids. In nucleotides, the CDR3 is TGTGCCAGCAGGGACAGGGGTTCGCGCGAGCAGTACTTC. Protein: CASRDRGSREQYF.

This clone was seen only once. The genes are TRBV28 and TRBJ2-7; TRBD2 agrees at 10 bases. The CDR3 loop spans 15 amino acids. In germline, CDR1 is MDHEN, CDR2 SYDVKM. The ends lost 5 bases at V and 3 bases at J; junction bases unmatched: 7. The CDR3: CASSALAGRGYEQYF. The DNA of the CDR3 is TGTGCCAGCAGTGCACTAGCGGGACGTGGCTACGAGCAGTACTTC.

CDR3 nucleotides: TGTGCCAGCAGGAACAGTGGATCGGCTTTCTTT. It is translated as CASRNSGSAFF. The V and J genes are TRBV2 and TRBJ1-1; D not certain. Germline values: CDR1 SNHLY, CDR2 FYNNEI. The germline V and J ends were trimmed by 6 bases and 11 bases, with 13 bases remaining between them. The CDR3 loop spans 11 amino acids. Based on the CDR3 plus reference TRBV2 and TRBJ1-1, the full variable domain is EPEVTQTPSHQVTQMGQEVILRCVPISNHLYFYWYRQILGQKVEFLVSFYNNEISEKSEIFDDQFSVERPDGSNFTLKIRSTKLEDSAMYFCASRNSGSAFFGQGTRLTVV.

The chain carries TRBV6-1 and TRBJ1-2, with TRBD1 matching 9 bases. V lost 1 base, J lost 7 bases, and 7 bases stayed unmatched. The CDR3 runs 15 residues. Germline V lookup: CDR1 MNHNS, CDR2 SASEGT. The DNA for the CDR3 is TGTGCCAGCAGTGAAGGGTACAGGGGGCTTGGTGGCTACACCTTC. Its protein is CASSEGYRGLGGYTF.

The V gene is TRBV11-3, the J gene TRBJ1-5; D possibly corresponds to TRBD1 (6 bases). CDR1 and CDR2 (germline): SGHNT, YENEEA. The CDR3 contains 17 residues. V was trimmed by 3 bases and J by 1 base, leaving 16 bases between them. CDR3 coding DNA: TGTGCCAGCAGCTTTTTAGTACAGGGTCGAAGCAATCAGCCCCAGCATTTT. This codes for CASSFLVQGRSNQPQHF.

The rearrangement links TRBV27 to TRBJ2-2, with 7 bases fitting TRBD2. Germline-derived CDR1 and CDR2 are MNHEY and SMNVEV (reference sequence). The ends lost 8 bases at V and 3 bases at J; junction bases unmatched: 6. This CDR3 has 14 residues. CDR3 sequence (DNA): TGTGCCAGCTGGGGGGGACTCTACACCGGGGAGCTGTTTTTT. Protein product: CASWGGLYTGELFF.

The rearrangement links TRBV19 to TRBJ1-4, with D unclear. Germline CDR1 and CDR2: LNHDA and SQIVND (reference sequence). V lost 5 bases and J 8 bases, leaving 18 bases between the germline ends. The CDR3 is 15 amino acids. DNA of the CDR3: TGTGCCAGTAGTCGCCGAGACGCCGGAGGGGAAAAACTGTTTTTT. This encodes CASSRRDAGGEKLFF. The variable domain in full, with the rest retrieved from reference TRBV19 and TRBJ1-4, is DGGITQSPKYLFRKEGQNVTLSCEQNLNHDAMYWYRQDPGQGLRLIYYSQIVNDFQKGDIAEGYSVSREKKESFPLTVTSAQKNPTAFYLCASSRRDAGGEKLFFGSGTQLSVL.

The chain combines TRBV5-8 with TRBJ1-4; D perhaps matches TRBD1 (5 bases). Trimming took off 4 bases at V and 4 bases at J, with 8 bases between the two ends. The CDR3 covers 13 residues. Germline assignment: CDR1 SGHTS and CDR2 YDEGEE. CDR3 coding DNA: TGTGCCAGCAGCACTGACAGTAATGAAAAACTGTTTTTT. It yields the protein CASSTDSNEKLFF.

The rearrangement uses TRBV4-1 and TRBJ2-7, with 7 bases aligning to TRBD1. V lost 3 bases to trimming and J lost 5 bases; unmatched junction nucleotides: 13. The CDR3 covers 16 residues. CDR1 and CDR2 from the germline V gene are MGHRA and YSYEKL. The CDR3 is CASSQPGQSIYNEQYF. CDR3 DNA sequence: TGCGCCAGCAGCCAGCCGGGACAGAGTATTTATAACGAGCAGTACTTC.

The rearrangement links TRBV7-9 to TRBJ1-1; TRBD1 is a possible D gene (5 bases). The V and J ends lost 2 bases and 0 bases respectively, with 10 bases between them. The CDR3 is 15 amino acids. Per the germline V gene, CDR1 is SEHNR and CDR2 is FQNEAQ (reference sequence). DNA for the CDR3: TGTGCCAGCAGCTTACGGGCAGGGATGAACACTGAAGCTTTCTTT. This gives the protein CASSLRAGMNTEAFF.

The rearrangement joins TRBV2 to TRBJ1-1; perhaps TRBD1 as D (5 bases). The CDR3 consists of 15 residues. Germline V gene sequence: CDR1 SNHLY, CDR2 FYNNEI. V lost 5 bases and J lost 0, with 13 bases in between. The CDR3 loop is CASSSTTAMNTEAFF. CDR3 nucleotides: TGTGCCAGCAGTTCCACGACAGCTATGAACACTGAAGCTTTCTTT.

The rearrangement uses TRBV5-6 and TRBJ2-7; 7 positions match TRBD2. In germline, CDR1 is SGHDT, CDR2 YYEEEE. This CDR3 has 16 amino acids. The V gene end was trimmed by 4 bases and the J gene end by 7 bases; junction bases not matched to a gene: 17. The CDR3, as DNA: TGTGCCAGCAGCCCCGCCCTGGGGGGGATGGTAAAGGAGCAGTACTTC. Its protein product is CASSPALGGMVKEQYF.

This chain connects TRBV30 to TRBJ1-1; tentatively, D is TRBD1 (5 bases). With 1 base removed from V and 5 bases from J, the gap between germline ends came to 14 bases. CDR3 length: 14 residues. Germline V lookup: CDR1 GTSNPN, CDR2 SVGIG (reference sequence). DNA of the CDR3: TGTGCCTGGAGTGCGGGCCTTTCAGGGACTGAAGCTTTCTTT. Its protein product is CAWSAGLSGTEAFF. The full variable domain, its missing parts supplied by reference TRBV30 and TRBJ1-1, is SQTIHQWPATLVQPVGSPLSLECTVEGTSNPNLYWYRQAAGRGLQLLFYSVGIGQISSEVPQNLSASRPQDRQFILSSKKLLLSDSGFYLCAWSAGLSGTEAFFGQGTRLTVV.

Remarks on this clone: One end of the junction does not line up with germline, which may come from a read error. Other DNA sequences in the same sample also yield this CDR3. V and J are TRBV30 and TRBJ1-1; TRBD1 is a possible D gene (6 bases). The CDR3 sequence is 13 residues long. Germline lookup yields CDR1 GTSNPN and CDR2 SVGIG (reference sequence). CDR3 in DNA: TGTGCCTGGACTCGGGACAAGAACACTGAAGCCTTCTTT. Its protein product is CAWTRDKNTEAFF. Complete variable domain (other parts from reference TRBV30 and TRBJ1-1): SQTIHQWPATLVQPVGSPLSLECTVEGTSNPNLYWYRQAAGRGLQLLFYSVGIGQISSEVPQNLSASRPQDRQFILSSKKLLLSDSGFYLCAWTRDKNTEAFFGQGTRLTVV.

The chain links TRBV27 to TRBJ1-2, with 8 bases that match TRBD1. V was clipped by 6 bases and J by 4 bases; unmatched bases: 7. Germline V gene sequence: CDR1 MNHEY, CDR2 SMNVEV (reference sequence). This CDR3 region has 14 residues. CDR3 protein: CASSAGGLGYGYTF. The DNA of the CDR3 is TGTGCCAGCAGCGCAGGGGGCTTGGGCTATGGCTACACCTTC.

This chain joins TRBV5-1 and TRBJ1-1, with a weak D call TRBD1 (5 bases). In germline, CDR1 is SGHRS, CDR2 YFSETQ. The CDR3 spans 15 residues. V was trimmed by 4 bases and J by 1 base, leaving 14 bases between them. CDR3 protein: CASSPRGGTNTEAFF. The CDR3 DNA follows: TGCGCCAGCAGCCCCCGGGGGGGTACGAACACTGAAGCTTTCTTT.

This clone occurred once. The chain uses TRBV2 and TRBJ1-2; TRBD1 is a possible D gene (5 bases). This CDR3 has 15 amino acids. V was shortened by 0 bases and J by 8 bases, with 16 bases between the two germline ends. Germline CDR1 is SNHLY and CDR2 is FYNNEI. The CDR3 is CASSEARGAGHGYTF. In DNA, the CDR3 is TGTGCCAGCAGTGAAGCGCGCGGGGCGGGGCACGGCTACACCTTC.

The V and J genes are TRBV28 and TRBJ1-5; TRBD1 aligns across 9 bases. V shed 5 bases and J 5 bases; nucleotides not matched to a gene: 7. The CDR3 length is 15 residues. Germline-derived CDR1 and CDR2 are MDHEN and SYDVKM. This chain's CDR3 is CASSQRQGGYQPQHF. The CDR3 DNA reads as TGTGCCAGCAGTCAAAGACAGGGGGGGTATCAGCCCCAGCATTTT.

The CDR3 DNA reads TGCGCCAGCAGCGAACAGGGGGCGGGGAACATTCAGTACTTC. It yields the protein CASSEQGAGNIQYF. The chain carries TRBV5-1 and TRBJ2-4; 9 bases fit TRBD1. V gave up 4 bases and J gave up 7 bases; unmatched junction bases: 6. The CDR3 is 14 amino acids. Germline V gene lookup returns CDR1 SGHRS and CDR2 YFSETQ.